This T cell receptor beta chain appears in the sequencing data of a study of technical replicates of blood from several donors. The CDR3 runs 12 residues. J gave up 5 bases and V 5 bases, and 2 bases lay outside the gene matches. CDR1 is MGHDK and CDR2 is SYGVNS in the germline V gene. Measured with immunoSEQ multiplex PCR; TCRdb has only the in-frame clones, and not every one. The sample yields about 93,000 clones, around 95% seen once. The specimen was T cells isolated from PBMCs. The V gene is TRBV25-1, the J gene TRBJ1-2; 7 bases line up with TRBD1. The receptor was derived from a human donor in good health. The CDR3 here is CASSTGVYGYTF. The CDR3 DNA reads TGTGCCAGCAGTACAGGGGTATATGGCTACACCTTC.